Sequencing of this T cell receptor beta chain was carried out in a study of long-term antiretroviral therapy in people with HIV. Germline values: CDR1 GTSNPN, CDR2 SVGIG (reference sequence). The J segment lost 6 bases and the V segment lost 2 bases, leaving 1 base of the junction unmatched. The CDR3 runs 13 residues. Survey-level immunoSEQ v3.0 assays were run. Measured with immunoSEQ multiplex PCR; TCRdb has only the in-frame clones, and not every one. The sample records some 20,000 clones, approximately 88% being singletons. HIV-positive participants all received treatment in the United States. This TCR came from a man aged 18 to 29 with HIV. The sequencing here drew on unsorted PBMCs, taken 2.1 years after starting antiretroviral therapy. The genes are TRBV30 and TRBJ2-7, with 13 nucleotides matching TRBD2. CDR3 region: CAWSRTSGSEQYF. CDR3 DNA: TGTGCCTGGAGTAGGACTAGCGGGAGCGAGCAGTACTTC.